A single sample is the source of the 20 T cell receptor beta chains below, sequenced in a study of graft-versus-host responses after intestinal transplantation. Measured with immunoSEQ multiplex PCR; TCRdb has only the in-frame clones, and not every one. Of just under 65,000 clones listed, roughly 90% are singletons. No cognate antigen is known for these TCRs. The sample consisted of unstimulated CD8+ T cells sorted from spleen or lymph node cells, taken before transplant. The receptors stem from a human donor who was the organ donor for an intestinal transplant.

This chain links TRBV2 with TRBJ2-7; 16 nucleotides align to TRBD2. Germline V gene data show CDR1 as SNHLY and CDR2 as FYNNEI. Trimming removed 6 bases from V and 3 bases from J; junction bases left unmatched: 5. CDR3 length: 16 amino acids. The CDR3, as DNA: TGTGCCAGCAGGGCCGGGACTAGCGGGAGGGTCTACGAGCAGTACTTC. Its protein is CASRAGTSGRVYEQYF.

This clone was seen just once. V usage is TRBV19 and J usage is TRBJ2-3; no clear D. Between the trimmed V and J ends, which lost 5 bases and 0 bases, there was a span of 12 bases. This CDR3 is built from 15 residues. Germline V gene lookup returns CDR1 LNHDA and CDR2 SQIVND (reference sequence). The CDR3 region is CASSGRGFSTDTQYF. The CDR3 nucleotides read TGTGCCAGTAGTGGTCGCGGATTTAGCACAGATACGCAGTATTTT.

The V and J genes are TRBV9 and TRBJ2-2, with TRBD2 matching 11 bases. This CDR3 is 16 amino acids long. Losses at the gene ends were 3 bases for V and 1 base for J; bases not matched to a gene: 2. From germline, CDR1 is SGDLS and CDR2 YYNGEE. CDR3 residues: CASSGGTSGNTGELFF. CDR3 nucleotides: TGTGCCAGCAGCGGGGGGACTAGCGGGAACACCGGGGAGCTGTTTTTT.

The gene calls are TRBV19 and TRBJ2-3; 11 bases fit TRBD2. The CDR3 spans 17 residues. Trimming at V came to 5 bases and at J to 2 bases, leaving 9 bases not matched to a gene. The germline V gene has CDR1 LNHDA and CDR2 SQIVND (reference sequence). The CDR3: CASSELAGVFDTDTQYF. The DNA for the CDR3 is TGTGCCAGTAGTGAACTAGCGGGAGTGTTCGACACAGATACGCAGTATTTT.

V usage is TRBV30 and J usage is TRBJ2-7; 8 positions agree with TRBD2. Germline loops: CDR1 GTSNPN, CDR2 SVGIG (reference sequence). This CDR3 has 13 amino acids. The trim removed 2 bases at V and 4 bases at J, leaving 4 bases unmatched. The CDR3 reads CAWSSGGEYEQYF. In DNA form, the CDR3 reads TGTGCCTGGAGTTCGGGAGGGGAATACGAGCAGTACTTC.

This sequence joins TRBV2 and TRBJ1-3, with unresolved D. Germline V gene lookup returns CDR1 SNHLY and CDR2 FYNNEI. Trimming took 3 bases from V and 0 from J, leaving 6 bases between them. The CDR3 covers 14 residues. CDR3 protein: CASSERASGNTIYF. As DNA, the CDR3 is TGTGCCAGCAGTGAGCGGGCCTCTGGAAACACCATATATTTT.

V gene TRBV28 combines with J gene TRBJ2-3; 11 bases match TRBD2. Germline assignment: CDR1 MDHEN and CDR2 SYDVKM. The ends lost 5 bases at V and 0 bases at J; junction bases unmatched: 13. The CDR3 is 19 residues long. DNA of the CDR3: TGTGCCAGCAGTACGGAATTGGGACTAGCGGACTCTAGCACAGATACGCAGTATTTT. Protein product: CASSTELGLADSSTDTQYF.

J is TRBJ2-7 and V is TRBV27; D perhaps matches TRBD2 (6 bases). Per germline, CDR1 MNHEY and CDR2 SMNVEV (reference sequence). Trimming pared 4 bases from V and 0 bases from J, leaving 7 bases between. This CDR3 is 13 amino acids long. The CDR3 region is CASSWGVSYEQYF. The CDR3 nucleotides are TGTGCCAGCAGTTGGGGGGTCTCCTACGAGCAGTACTTC.

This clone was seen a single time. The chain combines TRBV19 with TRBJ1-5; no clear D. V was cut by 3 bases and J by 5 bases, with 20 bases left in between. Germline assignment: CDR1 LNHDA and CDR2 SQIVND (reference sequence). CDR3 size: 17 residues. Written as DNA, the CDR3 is TGTGCCAGTAGTATTTTACGGGTTGAACACAACGATCAGCCCCAGCATTTT. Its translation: CASSILRVEHNDQPQHF.

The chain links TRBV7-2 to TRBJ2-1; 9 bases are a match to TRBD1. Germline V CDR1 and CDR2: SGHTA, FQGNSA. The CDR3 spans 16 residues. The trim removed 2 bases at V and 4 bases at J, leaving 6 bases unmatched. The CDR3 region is CASSLSVGTGYNEQFF. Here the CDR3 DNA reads TGTGCCAGCAGCTTATCAGTTGGGACAGGGTACAATGAGCAGTTCTTC.

The CDR3 here is CASRRQWTSGATYNEQFF. CDR3 bases: TGTGCCAGCCGCCGGCAGTGGACTAGCGGGGCTACCTACAATGAGCAGTTCTTC. The chain employs TRBV27 and TRBJ2-1, with 12 bases that match TRBD2. This CDR3 has 18 amino acids. J was trimmed by 2 bases and V by 8 bases; bases with no gene match: 13. Germline V gene sequence: CDR1 MNHEY, CDR2 SMNVEV (reference sequence).

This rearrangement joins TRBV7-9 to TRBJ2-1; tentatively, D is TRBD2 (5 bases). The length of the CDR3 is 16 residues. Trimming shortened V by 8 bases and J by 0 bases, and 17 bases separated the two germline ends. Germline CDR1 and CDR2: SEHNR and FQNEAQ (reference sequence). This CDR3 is CASHGVAGRSYNEQFF. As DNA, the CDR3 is TGTGCCAGCCATGGTGTTGCGGGCCGCTCCTACAATGAGCAGTTCTTC.

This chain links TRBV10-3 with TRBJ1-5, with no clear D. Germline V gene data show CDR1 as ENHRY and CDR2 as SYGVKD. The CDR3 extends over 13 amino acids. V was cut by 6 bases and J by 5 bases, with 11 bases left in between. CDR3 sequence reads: CAIRTDGDQPQHF. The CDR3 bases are TGTGCCATCAGGACGGACGGGGATCAGCCCCAGCATTTT.

The DNA of the CDR3 is TGTGCCAGCAGTGAAACTAGGAAGGTAACCGGGGAGCTGTTTTTT. Its translation is CASSETRKVTGELFF. The chain links TRBV6-1 to TRBJ2-2, with D possibly matching TRBD2 (5 bases). CDR1 is MNHNS and CDR2 is SASEGT in the germline V gene. The CDR3 runs 15 residues. Trimming shortened V by 2 bases and J by 5 bases, and 12 bases separated the two germline ends.

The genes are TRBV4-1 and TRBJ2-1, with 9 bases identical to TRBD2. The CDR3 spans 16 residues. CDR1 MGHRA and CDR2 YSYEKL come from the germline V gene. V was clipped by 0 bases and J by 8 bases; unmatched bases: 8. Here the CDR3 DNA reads TGCGCCAGCAGCCAAGAAGGCGGGAGGGCCCTCGATGAGCAGTTCTTC. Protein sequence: CASSQEGGRALDEQFF.

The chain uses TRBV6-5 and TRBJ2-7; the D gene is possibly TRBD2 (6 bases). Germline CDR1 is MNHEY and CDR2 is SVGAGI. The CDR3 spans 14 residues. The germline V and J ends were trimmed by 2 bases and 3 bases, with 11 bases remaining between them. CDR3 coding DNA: TGTGCCAGCAGTTACATAGAGACTAGCTACGAGCAGTACTTC. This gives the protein CASSYIETSYEQYF.

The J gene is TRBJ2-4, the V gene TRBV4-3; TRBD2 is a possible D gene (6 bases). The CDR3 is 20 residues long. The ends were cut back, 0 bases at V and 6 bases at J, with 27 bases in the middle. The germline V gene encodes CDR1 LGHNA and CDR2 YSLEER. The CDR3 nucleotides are TGCGCCAGCAGCCAAGATGGGGAGGCTCGACTAGAAAGGATAGCAAACATTCAGTACTTC. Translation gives CASSQDGEARLERIANIQYF.

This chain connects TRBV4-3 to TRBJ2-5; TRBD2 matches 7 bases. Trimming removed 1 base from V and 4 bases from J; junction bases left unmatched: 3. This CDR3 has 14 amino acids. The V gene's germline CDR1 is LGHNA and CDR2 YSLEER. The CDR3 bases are TGCGCCAGCAGCCAAGTGATAGCGGGAGAGACCCAGTACTTC. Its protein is CASSQVIAGETQYF.

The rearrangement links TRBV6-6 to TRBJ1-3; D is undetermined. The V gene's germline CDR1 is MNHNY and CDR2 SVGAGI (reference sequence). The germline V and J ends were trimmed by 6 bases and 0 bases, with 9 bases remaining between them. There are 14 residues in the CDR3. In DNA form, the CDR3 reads TGTGCCAGCAGCCCCGCGGACTCTGGAAACACCATATATTTT. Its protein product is CASSPADSGNTIYF.

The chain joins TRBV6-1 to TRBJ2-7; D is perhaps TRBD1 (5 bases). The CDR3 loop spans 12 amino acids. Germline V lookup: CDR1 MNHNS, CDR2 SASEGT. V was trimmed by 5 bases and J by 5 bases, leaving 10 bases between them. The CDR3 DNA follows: TGTGCCAGCAGTTATAGGGGTGACGAGCAGTACTTC. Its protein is CASSYRGDEQYF.